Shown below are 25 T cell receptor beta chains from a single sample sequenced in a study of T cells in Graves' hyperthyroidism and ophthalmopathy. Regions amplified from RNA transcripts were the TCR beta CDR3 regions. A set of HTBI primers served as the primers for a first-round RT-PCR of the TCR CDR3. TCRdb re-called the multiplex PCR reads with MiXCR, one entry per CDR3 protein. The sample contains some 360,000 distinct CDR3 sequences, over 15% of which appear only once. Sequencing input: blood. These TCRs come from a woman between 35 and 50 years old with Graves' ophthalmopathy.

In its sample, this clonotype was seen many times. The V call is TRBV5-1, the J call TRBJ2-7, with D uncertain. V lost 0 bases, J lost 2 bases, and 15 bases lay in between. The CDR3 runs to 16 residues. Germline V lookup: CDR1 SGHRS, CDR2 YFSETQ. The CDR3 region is CASSLDGVDPTYEQYF. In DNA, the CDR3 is TGCGCCAGCAGCTTGGATGGTGTGGATCCGACCTACGAGCAGTACTTC.

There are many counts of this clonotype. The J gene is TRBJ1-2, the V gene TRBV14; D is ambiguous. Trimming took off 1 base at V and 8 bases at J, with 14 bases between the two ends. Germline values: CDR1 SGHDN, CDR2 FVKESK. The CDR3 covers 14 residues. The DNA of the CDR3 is TGTGCCAGCAGCCAAGCCGGAGGGTTTTGGGGCTACACCTTC. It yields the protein CASSQAGGFWGYTF.

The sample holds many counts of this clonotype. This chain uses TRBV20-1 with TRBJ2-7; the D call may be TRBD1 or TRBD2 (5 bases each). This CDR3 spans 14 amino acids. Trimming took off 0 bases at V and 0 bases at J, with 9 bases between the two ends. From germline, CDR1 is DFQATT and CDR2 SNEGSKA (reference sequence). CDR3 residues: CSARDWGSSYEQYF. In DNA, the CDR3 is TGCAGTGCTAGAGATTGGGGGAGCTCCTACGAGCAGTACTTC.

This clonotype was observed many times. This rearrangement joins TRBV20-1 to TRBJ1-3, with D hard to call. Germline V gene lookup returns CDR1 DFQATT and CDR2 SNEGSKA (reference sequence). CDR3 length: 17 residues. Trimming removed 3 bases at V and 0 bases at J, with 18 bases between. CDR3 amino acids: CSASVVGQKSSGNTIYF. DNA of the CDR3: TGCAGTGCTAGCGTTGTCGGGCAGAAGAGCTCTGGAAACACCATATATTTT.

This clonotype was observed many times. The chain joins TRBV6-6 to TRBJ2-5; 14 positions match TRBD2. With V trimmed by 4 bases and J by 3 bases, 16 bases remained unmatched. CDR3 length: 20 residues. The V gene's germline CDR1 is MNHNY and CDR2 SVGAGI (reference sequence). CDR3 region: CASSFARGTSGRKAEETQYF. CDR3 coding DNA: TGTGCCAGCAGTTTCGCTCGCGGGACTAGCGGGAGAAAGGCAGAAGAGACCCAGTACTTC.

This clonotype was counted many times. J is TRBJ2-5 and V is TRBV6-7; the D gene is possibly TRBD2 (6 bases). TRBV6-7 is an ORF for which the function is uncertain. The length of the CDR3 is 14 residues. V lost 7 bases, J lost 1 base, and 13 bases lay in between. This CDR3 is CASTQRVPQETQYF. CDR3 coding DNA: TGTGCCAGCACCCAGCGGGTCCCCCAAGAGACCCAGTACTTC.

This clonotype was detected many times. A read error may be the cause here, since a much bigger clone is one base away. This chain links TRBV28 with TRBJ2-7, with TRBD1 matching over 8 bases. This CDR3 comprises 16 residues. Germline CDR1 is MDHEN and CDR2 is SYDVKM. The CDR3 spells CASLSQGDSSSYEQCF. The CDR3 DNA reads TGTGCCAGCCTCTCACAGGGGGACTCCAGCTCCTACGAGCAGTGCTTC.

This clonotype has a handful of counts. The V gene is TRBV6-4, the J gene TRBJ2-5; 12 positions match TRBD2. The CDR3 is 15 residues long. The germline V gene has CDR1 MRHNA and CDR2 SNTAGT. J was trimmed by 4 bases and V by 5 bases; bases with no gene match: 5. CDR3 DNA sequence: TGTGCCAGCAGTAAGACTAGCGGGAGCGGAGAGACCCAGTACTTC. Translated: CASSKTSGSGETQYF.

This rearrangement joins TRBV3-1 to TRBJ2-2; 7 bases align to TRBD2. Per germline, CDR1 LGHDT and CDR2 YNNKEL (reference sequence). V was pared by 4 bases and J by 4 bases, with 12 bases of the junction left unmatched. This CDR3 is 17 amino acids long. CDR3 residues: CASSPRIPGRGTGELFF. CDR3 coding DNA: TGTGCCAGCAGCCCACGAATACCAGGGAGGGGCACCGGGGAGCTGTTTTTT.

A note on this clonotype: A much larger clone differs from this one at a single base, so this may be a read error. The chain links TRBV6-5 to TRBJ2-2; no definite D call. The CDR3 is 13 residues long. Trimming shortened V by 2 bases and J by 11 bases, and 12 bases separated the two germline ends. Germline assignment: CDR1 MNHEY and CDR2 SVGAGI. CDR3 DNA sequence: TGTGCCAGCAGTTACCTCCCCCCCGCTGAGCTGTTTTTT. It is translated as CASSYLPPAELFF.

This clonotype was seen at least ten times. The CDR3 DNA follows: TGTGCCAGCAGACAAAAGACAGAAAACACCGGGGAGCTGTTTTTT. Its protein product is CASRQKTENTGELFF. The rearrangement links TRBV2 to TRBJ2-2; D possibly corresponds to TRBD1 (5 bases). V lost 6 bases and J lost 2, with 13 bases in between. Germline lookup yields CDR1 SNHLY and CDR2 FYNNEI. The length of the CDR3 is 15 residues.

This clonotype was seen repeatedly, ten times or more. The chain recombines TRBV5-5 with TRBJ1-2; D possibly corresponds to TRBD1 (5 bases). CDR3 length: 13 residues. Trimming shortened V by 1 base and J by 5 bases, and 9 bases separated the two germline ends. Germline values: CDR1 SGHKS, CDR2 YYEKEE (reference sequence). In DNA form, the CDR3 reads TGTGCCAGCAGCTTGAGGGACCCTTATGGCTACACCTTC. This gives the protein CASSLRDPYGYTF.

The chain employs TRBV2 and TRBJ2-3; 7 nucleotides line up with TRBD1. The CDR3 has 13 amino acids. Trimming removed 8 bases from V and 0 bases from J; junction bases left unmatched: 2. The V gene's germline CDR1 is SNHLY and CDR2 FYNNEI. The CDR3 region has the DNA TGTGCCAGCCAGACAGGGAGCACAGATACGCAGTATTTT. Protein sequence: CASQTGSTDTQYF.

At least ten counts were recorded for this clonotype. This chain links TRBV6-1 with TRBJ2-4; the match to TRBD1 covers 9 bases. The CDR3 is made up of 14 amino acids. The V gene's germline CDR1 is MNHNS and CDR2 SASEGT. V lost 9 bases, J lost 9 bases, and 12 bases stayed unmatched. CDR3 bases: TGTGCCAGTTCATCTCCGGGACAGGGTGGCATTCAGTACTTC. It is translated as CASSSPGQGGIQYF.

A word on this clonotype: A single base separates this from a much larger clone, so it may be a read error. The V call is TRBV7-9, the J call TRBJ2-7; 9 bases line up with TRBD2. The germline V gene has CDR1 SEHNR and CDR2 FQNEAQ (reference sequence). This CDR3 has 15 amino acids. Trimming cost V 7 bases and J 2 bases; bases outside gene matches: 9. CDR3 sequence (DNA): TGTGCCAGCAAAAATTGGACTAGCGTCCCCTACGAGCAGTACTTC. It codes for CASKNWTSVPYEQYF.

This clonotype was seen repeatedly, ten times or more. The CDR3 DNA reads TGCGCCAGCAGCGGGGAGGCAGGGAACACCGGGGAGCTGTTTTTT. Its protein is CASSGEAGNTGELFF. The genes are TRBV4-1 and TRBJ2-2; the D gene is possibly TRBD2 (6 bases). The V end lost 5 bases, the J end lost 1 base, and 11 bases lay between the germline ends. The CDR3 contains 15 residues. The germline CDR1 and CDR2 sequences are MGHRA and YSYEKL.

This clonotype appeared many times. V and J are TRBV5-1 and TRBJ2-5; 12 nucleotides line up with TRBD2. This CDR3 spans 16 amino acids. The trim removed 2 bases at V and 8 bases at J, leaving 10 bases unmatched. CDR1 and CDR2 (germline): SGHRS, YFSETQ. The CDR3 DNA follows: TGCGCCAGCAGCTTTATACTAGCGGGAGGTGCCGAAACCCAGTACTTC. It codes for CASSFILAGGAETQYF.

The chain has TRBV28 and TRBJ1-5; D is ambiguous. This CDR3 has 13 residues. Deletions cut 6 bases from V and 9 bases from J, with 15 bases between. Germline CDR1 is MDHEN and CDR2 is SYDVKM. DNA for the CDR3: TGTGCCAGCAGCATACAAGAATCAGGGCCCCAGCATTTT. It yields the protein CASSIQESGPQHF.

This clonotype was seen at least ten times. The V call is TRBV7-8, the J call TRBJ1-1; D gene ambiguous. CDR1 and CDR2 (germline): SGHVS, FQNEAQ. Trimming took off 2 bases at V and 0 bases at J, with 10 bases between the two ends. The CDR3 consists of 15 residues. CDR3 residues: CASSLLVLMNTEAFF. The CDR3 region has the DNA TGTGCCAGCAGCTTATTAGTGCTGATGAACACTGAAGCTTTCTTT.

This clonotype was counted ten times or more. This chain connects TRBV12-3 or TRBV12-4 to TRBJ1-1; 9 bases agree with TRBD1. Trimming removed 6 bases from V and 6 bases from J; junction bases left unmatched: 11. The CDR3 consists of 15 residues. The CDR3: CASSRTTGGGSEAFF. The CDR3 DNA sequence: TGTGCCAGCAGCCGTACCACAGGGGGCGGATCTGAAGCTTTCTTT.

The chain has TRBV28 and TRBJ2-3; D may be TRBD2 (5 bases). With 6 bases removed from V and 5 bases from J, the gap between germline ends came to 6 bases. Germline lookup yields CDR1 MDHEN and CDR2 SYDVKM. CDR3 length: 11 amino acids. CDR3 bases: TGTGCCAGCAGCGGGGTAGATACGCAGTATTTT. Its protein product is CASSGVDTQYF.

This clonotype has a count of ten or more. The CDR3 here is CASSHEDRGDKTQYF. In nucleotides, the CDR3 is TGTGCCAGCAGCCACGAGGACAGGGGCGACAAGACCCAGTACTTC. The genes are TRBV3-1 and TRBJ2-5; the match to TRBD1 covers 9 bases. This CDR3 comprises 15 residues. The V segment lost 3 bases and the J segment 6 bases; nucleotides outside the gene matches: 8. Germline-derived CDR1 and CDR2 are LGHDT and YNNKEL (reference sequence).

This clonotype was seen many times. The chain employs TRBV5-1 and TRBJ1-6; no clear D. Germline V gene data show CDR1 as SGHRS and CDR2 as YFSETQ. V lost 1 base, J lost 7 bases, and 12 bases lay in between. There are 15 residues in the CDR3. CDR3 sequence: CASSLSSGANSPLHF. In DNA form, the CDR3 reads TGCGCCAGCAGCTTGTCCTCGGGCGCGAATTCACCCCTCCACTTT.

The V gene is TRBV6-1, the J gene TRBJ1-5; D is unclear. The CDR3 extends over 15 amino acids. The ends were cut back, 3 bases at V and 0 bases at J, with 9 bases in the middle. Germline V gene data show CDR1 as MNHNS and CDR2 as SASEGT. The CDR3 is CASSDHKYSNQPQHF. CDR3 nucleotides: TGTGCCAGCAGTGATCATAAGTATAGCAATCAGCCCCAGCATTTT.

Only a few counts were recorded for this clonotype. The CDR3 sequence is CASSYTSGGTDTQYF. CDR3 DNA: TGTGCCAGCAGTTATACTAGCGGGGGCACAGATACGCAGTATTTT. The rearrangement links TRBV6-5 to TRBJ2-3, with TRBD2 identical over 10 bases. The germline CDR1 and CDR2 sequences are MNHEY and SVGAGI. Trimming at V came to 3 bases and at J to 1 base, leaving 1 base not matched to a gene. CDR3 length equals 15 residues.